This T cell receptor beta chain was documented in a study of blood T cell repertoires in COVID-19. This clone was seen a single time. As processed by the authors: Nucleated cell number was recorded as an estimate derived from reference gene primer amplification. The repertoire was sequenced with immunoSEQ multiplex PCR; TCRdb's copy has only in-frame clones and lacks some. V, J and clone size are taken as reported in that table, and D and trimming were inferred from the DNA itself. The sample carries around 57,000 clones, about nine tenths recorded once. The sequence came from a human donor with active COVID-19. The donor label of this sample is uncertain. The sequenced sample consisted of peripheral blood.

The CDR3 DNA is TGCGCCAGCAGCTTGGACTTACCAACTAATGAAAAACTGTTTTTT. Translated: CASSLDLPTNEKLFF. The J gene is TRBJ1-4, the V gene TRBV5-1, with D unclear. Germline CDR1 and CDR2: SGHRS and YFSETQ. The V and J ends lost 0 bases and 0 bases respectively, with 6 bases between them. The CDR3 consists of 15 residues.